The source of this TCR beta chain is a study of cytomegalovirus exposure and HLA in healthy donors. General observations from the study: There were several of the most significant clusters that appeared linked to common viral pathogens in a later analysis. The investigators catalogued 150 to 200 TCR beta chains as cytomegalovirus-associated.

These donors, healthy bone marrow donors, were studied. Comments on this clone: The antigen is not known.

Trimming stripped 4 bases from V and 4 bases from J, with 13 bases between. Germline CDR1 is LNHDA and CDR2 is SQIVND (reference sequence). CDR3 size: 15 residues. PCR used 60 Vbeta primers and 13 Jbeta primers. TCRdb keeps only in-frame clones here, not all; method: immunoSEQ multiplex PCR. The repertoire consists of some 110,000 clones, with approximately 80% occurring once and the leading ten covering about 3.5%. This chain connects TRBV19 to TRBJ2-2, with D perhaps matching TRBD1 (5 bases). The source is a man in his forties in good health and CMV-seronegative. Input material: PBMCs. The CDR3 loop reads CASSTSGWGTGELFF. As DNA, the CDR3 is TGTGCCAGTAGTACATCAGGGTGGGGCACCGGGGAGCTGTTTTTT.